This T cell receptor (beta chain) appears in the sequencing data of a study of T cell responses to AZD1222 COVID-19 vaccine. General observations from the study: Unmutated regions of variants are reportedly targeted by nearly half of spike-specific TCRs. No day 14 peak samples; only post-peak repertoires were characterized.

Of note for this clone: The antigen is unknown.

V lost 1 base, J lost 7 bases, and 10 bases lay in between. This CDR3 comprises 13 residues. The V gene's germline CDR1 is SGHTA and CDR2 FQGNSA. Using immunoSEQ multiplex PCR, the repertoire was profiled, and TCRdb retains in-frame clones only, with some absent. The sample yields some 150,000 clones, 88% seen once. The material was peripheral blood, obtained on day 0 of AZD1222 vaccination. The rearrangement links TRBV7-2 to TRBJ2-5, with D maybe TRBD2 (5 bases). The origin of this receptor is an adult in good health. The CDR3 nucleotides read TGTGCCAGCAGCTTAGGCGGGCCAGGGACCCAGTACTTC. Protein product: CASSLGGPGTQYF. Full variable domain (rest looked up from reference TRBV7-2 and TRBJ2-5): GAGVSQSPSNKVTEKGKDVELRCDPISGHTALYWYRQSLGQGLEFLIYFQGNSAPDKSGLPSDRFSAERTGGSVSTLTIQRTQQEDSAVYLCASSLGGPGTQYFGPGTRLLVL.